One and the same sample provided the 9 T cell receptor beta chains below, sequenced in a study of a mutant IDH1 vaccine in newly diagnosed glioma. Stated time point: week 47, end of study. Each dose delivered 300 ug of mutant IDH1 20-mer peptide subcutaneously with imiquimod. These receptors' targets are unknown. Measured with immunoSEQ multiplex PCR; TCRdb has only the in-frame clones, and not every one. The repertoire holds 50,000 or so clones, with approximately 88% as singletons. Sequences were derived from PBMCs, sampled from a glioma patient whose treatment included an IDH1 peptide vaccine. These receptors were collected from a woman between 25 and 40 years old with glioma. Some clones in this sample may be carry-over from other donors' samples.

The chain has TRBV27 and TRBJ1-2, with D tentatively TRBD1 (5 bases). CDR3 size: 14 residues. Trimming removed 7 bases at V and 2 bases at J, with 14 bases between. Germline CDR1 MNHEY, CDR2 SMNVEV (reference sequence). CDR3 sequence reads: CASMRTGDNYGYTF. As DNA, the CDR3 is TGTGCCAGCATGCGGACCGGGGACAACTATGGCTACACCTTC.

This clone was observed a single time. The chain couples TRBV18 to TRBJ2-3; the D is unclear. The CDR3 totals 14 residues. CDR1 is KGHSH and CDR2 is LQKENI in the germline V gene. The V end was cut by 0 bases, the J end by 1 base, with 5 bases between. This chain's CDR3 is CASSPPQRTDTQYF. DNA for the CDR3: TGTGCCAGCTCACCACCACAGCGCACAGATACGCAGTATTTT.

As for this clone: The germline gene is not matched at one end of the junction; a read error may be the cause. The rearrangement uses TRBV13 and TRBJ2-7; TRBD1 matches at 10 bases. The CDR3 spans 15 residues. CDR1 is PRHDT and CDR2 is FYEKMQ in the germline V gene (reference sequence). The CDR3 sequence: CASSLGTGVSYEQYF. The CDR3 coding sequence is TGTGCCAGCAGCCTAGGGACAGGGGTCTCCTACGAGCAGTACTTC.

The chain has TRBV7-9 and TRBJ2-2; the match to TRBD2 covers 13 bases. J gave up 6 bases and V 8 bases, and 9 bases lay outside the gene matches. Germline lookup yields CDR1 SEHNR and CDR2 FQNEAQ (reference sequence). This CDR3 comprises 16 residues. In DNA form, the CDR3 reads TGTGCCAGCGGGGGACTAGCGGGAACGAGGGCCGGGGAGCTGTTTTTT. It encodes CASGGLAGTRAGELFF.

In this sample, this clone turned up a few times. The chain has TRBV27 and TRBJ2-3; the D is unclear. Germline CDR1 is MNHEY and CDR2 is SMNVEV (reference sequence). This CDR3 has 14 amino acids. V was clipped by 6 bases and J by 0 bases, with 10 bases between them. The CDR3 nucleotides are TGTGCCAGCAGCCGCGTAGGAAGCACAGATACGCAGTATTTT. As protein: CASSRVGSTDTQYF.

V usage is TRBV2 and J usage is TRBJ1-4, with D possibly being TRBD1 (6 bases). The CDR3 extends over 14 amino acids. Germline assignment: CDR1 SNHLY and CDR2 FYNNEI. V dropped 1 base and J dropped 7 bases, with 10 bases sitting between them. CDR3 nucleotides: TGTGCCAGCAGTGAAGGGGGGGCGGGTGAAAAACTGTTTTTT. Translated, it gives CASSEGGAGEKLFF.

CDR3 sequence (DNA): TGTGCCAGTAAAGAGACAGCGGAGCCCAATGAGCAGTTCTTC. Translating gives CASKETAEPNEQFF. This chain uses TRBV19 with TRBJ2-1; D is tentatively TRBD1 or TRBD2 (5 bases each). The CDR3 is 14 residues long. V was cut by 7 bases and J by 6 bases, with 16 bases left in between. Per the germline V gene, CDR1 is LNHDA and CDR2 is SQIVND (reference sequence). The whole variable domain, remainder taken from reference TRBV19 and TRBJ2-1, is DGGITQSPKYLFRKEGQNVTLSCEQNLNHDAMYWYRQDPGQGLRLIYYSQIVNDFQKGDIAEGYSVSREKKESFPLTVTSAQKNPTAFYLCASKETAEPNEQFFGPGTRLTVL.

The rearrangement links TRBV29-1 to TRBJ1-3; a weak D match, TRBD1 (5 bases). CDR3 length: 18 residues. Germline-derived CDR1 and CDR2 are SQVTM and ANQGSEA. The V end was cut by 7 bases, the J end by 2 bases, with 27 bases between. CDR3: CSAAQAGREKVAGNTIYF. As DNA, the CDR3 is TGCAGCGCGGCGCAGGCAGGGAGAGAGAAAGTGGCTGGAAACACCATATATTTT.

The chain uses TRBV6-4 and TRBJ1-5; D unresolved. The ends were cut back, 0 bases at V and 7 bases at J, with 16 bases in the middle. The CDR3 runs 16 residues. Looked up from germline, CDR1 is MRHNA and CDR2 is SNTAGT. The chain's CDR3 is CASSDSTLQVRQPQHF. The CDR3 bases are TGTGCCAGCAGTGACTCTACACTACAAGTCCGGCAGCCCCAGCATTTT.